These 29 T cell receptor beta chains originate from one sample sequenced in a study of T cell responses to AZD1222 COVID-19 vaccine. Method: immunoSEQ multiplex PCR; TCRdb's copy keeps in-frame clones and lacks some. The sample consists of 80,000 to 100,000 clones, 75% to 90% of them appearing once. The material sequenced was peripheral blood, taken 28 days after the second AZD1222 dose. The source is an adult who received the AZD1222 COVID-19 vaccine.

This clone was seen only once. V gene TRBV28 combines with J gene TRBJ1-5, with D tentatively TRBD1 (5 bases). The V end lost 5 bases, the J end lost 0 bases, and 17 bases lay between the germline ends. In germline, CDR1 is MDHEN, CDR2 SYDVKM. The CDR3 sequence is 17 residues long. The DNA of the CDR3 is TGTGCCAGCAGTCAATACTTCGAGGGGTATAGCAATCAGCCCCAGCATTTT. It yields the protein CASSQYFEGYSNQPQHF.

This chain joins TRBV10-1 and TRBJ1-1; D ambiguous. V was pared by 9 bases and J by 3 bases, with 11 bases between. The germline CDR1 and CDR2 sequences are WNHNN and SYGVQD (reference sequence). This CDR3 is built from 12 residues. CDR3 region: CARSGIYTEAFF. Here the CDR3 DNA reads TGCGCCAGATCCGGGATCTACACTGAAGCTTTCTTT.

DNA of the CDR3: TGTGCCAGCAGCTTAGATCAAAGAGGCACTGAAGCTTTCTTT. Protein: CASSLDQRGTEAFF. The chain uses TRBV7-2 and TRBJ1-1, with D unresolved. V was cut by 1 base and J by 4 bases, with 10 bases left in between. The germline CDR1 and CDR2 sequences are SGHTA and FQGNSA. CDR3 length equals 14 residues.

This clone was seen just once. The chain combines TRBV15 with TRBJ2-7, with TRBD1 as a possible D gene (6 bases). Trimming removed 3 bases from V and 3 bases from J, with 15 bases in between. This CDR3 is built from 15 residues. Germline V CDR1 and CDR2: LNHNV, YYDKDF (reference sequence). DNA of the CDR3: TGTGCCACCAGCAGCCGTCCAGGGGAAATCTACGAGCAGTACTTC. Translation: CATSSRPGEIYEQYF.

The CDR3 region has the DNA TGTGCCAGCAGTTCCCATGCGTGGGTAAGGGGATACGAGCAGTACTTC. Translated: CASSSHAWVRGYEQYF. J is TRBJ2-7 and V is TRBV27, with a tentative D call TRBD1 (5 bases). Trimming took 4 bases from V and 4 from J, leaving 20 bases between them. This CDR3 is 16 amino acids long. Germline assignment: CDR1 MNHEY and CDR2 SMNVEV (reference sequence).

V gene TRBV19 combines with J gene TRBJ2-7, with 7 bases matching TRBD2. Looked up from germline, CDR1 is LNHDA and CDR2 is SQIVND (reference sequence). The CDR3 covers 15 residues. V was pared by 5 bases and J by 3 bases, with 10 bases of the junction left unmatched. The CDR3 reads CASSAQDWGGYEQYF. The CDR3 nucleotides read TGTGCCAGTAGTGCCCAGGACTGGGGGGGCTACGAGCAGTACTTC. The entire variable domain, with the rest obtained from reference TRBV19 and TRBJ2-7, is as follows: DGGITQSPKYLFRKEGQNVTLSCEQNLNHDAMYWYRQDPGQGLRLIYYSQIVNDFQKGDIAEGYSVSREKKESFPLTVTSAQKNPTAFYLCASSAQDWGGYEQYFGPGTRLTVT.

CDR3 coding DNA: TGTGCCAGCAGTGAAACTCGCACAGATACGCAGTATTTT. This translates into CASSETRTDTQYF. The chain carries TRBV2 and TRBJ2-3, with D hard to call. V lost 2 bases to trimming and J lost 1 base, with 4 bases between them. The V gene's germline CDR1 is SNHLY and CDR2 FYNNEI. CDR3 length: 13 amino acids.

Points on this clone: The same CDR3 can be traced to other DNA sequences in this sample. The chain recombines TRBV5-4 with TRBJ1-1; 8 nucleotides align to TRBD1. The ends lost 0 bases at V and 4 bases at J; junction bases unmatched: 2. The CDR3 covers 14 residues. CDR1 is SGHNT, CDR2 YYREEE, per germline (reference sequence). CDR3: CASSLGQGFTEAFF. For the CDR3, the DNA is TGTGCCAGCAGCTTGGGACAGGGGTTCACTGAAGCTTTCTTT.

The V gene is TRBV7-8, the J gene TRBJ2-1; D not resolved. The V end lost 4 bases, the J end lost 4 bases, and 11 bases lay between the germline ends. The germline V gene has CDR1 SGHVS and CDR2 FQNEAQ. CDR3 size: 14 residues. The CDR3 here is CASSWERLYNEQFF. The CDR3 DNA reads as TGTGCCAGCAGCTGGGAAAGGTTATACAATGAGCAGTTCTTC.

The chain recombines TRBV7-9 with TRBJ2-5; 8 bases align to TRBD2. V dropped 5 bases and J dropped 5; count of bases not matched to a gene: 16. The CDR3 is 17 amino acids. Germline V gives CDR1 SEHNR, CDR2 FQNEAQ (reference sequence). The CDR3 is CASSPPFLQRELETQYF. In nucleotides, the CDR3 is TGTGCCAGCAGCCCCCCTTTTTTGCAGCGGGAGCTGGAGACCCAGTACTTC. Full variable domain (outside the CDR3, taken from reference TRBV7-9 and TRBJ2-5): DTGVSQNPRHKITKRGQNVTFRCDPISEHNRLYWYRQTLGQGPEFLTYFQNEAQLEKSRLLSDRFSAERPKGSFSTLEIQRTEQGDSAMYLCASSPPFLQRELETQYFGPGTRLLVL.

The chain joins TRBV11-3 to TRBJ2-7; TRBD2 agrees at 10 bases. V lost 6 bases and J lost 3; bases outside the gene matches: 8. Germline loops: CDR1 SGHNT, CDR2 YENEEA. The CDR3 totals 15 residues. The CDR3 reads CASSSTSGIGYEQYF. In nucleotides, the CDR3 is TGTGCCAGCAGTTCAACTAGCGGGATCGGCTACGAGCAGTACTTC. Drawing the rest from reference TRBV11-3 and TRBJ2-7, the complete variable domain is EAGVVQSPRYKIIEKKQPVAFWCNPISGHNTLYWYLQNLGQGPELLIRYENEEAVDDSQLPKDRFSAERLKGVDSTLKIQPAELGDSAVYLCASSSTSGIGYEQYFGPGTRLTVT.

The rearrangement links TRBV18 to TRBJ1-4; TRBD1 aligns across 9 bases. Germline V gives CDR1 KGHSH, CDR2 LQKENI. Trimming cost V 11 bases and J 5 bases; bases outside gene matches: 9. This CDR3 is 14 amino acids long. The CDR3 nucleotides are TGTGCCGGACGACGGGACAGGGAAAATGAAAAACTGTTTTTT. It is translated as CAGRRDRENEKLFF. The whole variable domain, remainder taken from reference TRBV18 and TRBJ1-4, is NAGVMQNPRHLVRRRGQEARLRCSPMKGHSHVYWYRQLPEEGLKFMVYLQKENIIDESGMPKERFSAEFPKEGPSILRIQQVVRGDSAAYFCAGRRDRENEKLFFGSGTQLSVL.

The chain recombines TRBV5-6 with TRBJ2-1; TRBD1 might be the D (6 bases). The CDR3 has 16 residues. Germline V gene lookup returns CDR1 SGHDT and CDR2 YYEEEE. V was clipped by 3 bases and J by 4 bases, with 17 bases between them. CDR3 sequence: CASSSSGTLTYNEQFF. The DNA of the CDR3 is TGTGCCAGCAGCTCAAGTGGGACACTCACTTACAATGAGCAGTTCTTC.

The chain employs TRBV27 and TRBJ1-2; 11 positions match TRBD1. Losses at the gene ends were 3 bases for V and 4 bases for J; bases not matched to a gene: 7. Looked up from germline, CDR1 is MNHEY and CDR2 is SMNVEV (reference sequence). This CDR3 region has 16 residues. The CDR3 sequence: CASSLAGTGGGYGYTF. In DNA form, the CDR3 reads TGTGCCAGCAGTTTGGCCGGGACAGGGGGTGGCTATGGCTACACCTTC.

This clone was detected a few times. The chain recombines TRBV7-2 with TRBJ2-3; D is unclear. V was pared by 0 bases and J by 6 bases, with 13 bases between. CDR1 and CDR2 from the germline V gene are SGHTA and FQGNSA. The CDR3 is made up of 15 amino acids. CDR3 sequence reads: CASSLAPLSADTQYF. The CDR3 bases are TGTGCCAGCAGCTTAGCGCCCCTCAGTGCCGATACGCAGTATTTT.

J is TRBJ2-3 and V is TRBV9, with 12 bases identical to TRBD1. The CDR3 consists of 17 residues. Germline trimming cut 4 bases from V and 5 bases from J; bases unmatched to any gene: 11. Germline V lookup: CDR1 SGDLS, CDR2 YYNGEE. CDR3 DNA sequence: TGTGCCAGCAGCCCGGGGGACAGGGGGCCAGGGGGAGATACGCAGTATTTT. It specifies CASSPGDRGPGGDTQYF.

The chain recombines TRBV27 with TRBJ1-1, with unresolved D. Trimming shortened V by 4 bases and J by 1 base, and 13 bases separated the two germline ends. CDR3 length equals 15 residues. Looked up from germline, CDR1 is MNHEY and CDR2 is SMNVEV (reference sequence). The CDR3 protein is CASSSIGRSNTEAFF. DNA of the CDR3: TGTGCCAGCAGTTCAATTGGACGGTCGAACACTGAAGCTTTCTTT.

V usage is TRBV29-1 and J usage is TRBJ2-7, with D uncertain. Germline assignment: CDR1 SQVTM and CDR2 ANQGSEA. The CDR3 loop spans 12 amino acids. Trimming removed 7 bases at V and 6 bases at J, with 16 bases between. CDR3 nucleotide sequence: TGCAGCGGTGGACCCGTGGGCACCGAGCAGTACTTC. It is translated as CSGGPVGTEQYF.

This sequence joins TRBV5-4 and TRBJ2-5; perhaps TRBD2 as D (5 bases). Germline assignment: CDR1 SGHNT and CDR2 YYREEE (reference sequence). With 4 bases removed from V and 5 bases from J, the gap between germline ends came to 12 bases. The CDR3 covers 13 residues. The CDR3 loop is CASSDRTVETQYF. CDR3 DNA: TGTGCCAGCAGCGACCGGACTGTTGAGACCCAGTACTTC.

The V and J genes are TRBV7-2 and TRBJ2-7; 7 positions match TRBD2. Per the germline V gene, CDR1 is SGHTA and CDR2 is FQGNSA. V lost 2 bases to trimming and J lost 2 bases; unmatched junction nucleotides: 6. This CDR3 spans 15 amino acids. In DNA, the CDR3 is TGTGCCAGCAGCTTAACCGGCGGGGGTACCTACGAGCAGTACTTC. This codes for CASSLTGGGTYEQYF.

This clone was counted a single time. This chain connects TRBV19 to TRBJ1-6, with no clear D. V lost 3 bases and J lost 15, with 9 bases in between. The CDR3 consists of 11 residues. The germline V gene encodes CDR1 LNHDA and CDR2 SQIVND (reference sequence). The CDR3 loop reads CASSMAQLLHF. CDR3 DNA: TGTGCCAGTAGTATGGCGCAGCTCCTCCACTTT.

This clone has a single count. The chain recombines TRBV4-2 with TRBJ2-1; 7 bases are shared with TRBD2. CDR1 and CDR2 (germline): LGHNA, YNFKEQ. The CDR3 sequence is 18 residues long. With 0 bases clipped from V and 6 bases from J, the junction kept 14 bases outside the gene matches. The CDR3 spells CASSQDSGLGPSGNEQFF. The CDR3 coding sequence is TGTGCCAGCAGCCAAGATAGTGGACTAGGCCCCTCGGGCAATGAGCAGTTCTTC.

This sequence joins TRBV30 and TRBJ1-6; D is uncertain. V was trimmed by 5 bases and J by 7 bases, leaving 9 bases between them. This CDR3 is 12 amino acids long. Germline assignment: CDR1 GTSNPN and CDR2 SVGIG (reference sequence). This CDR3 reads CAWVRENSPLHF. The CDR3 nucleotides are TGTGCCTGGGTGAGGGAGAATTCACCCCTCCACTTT. The whole variable domain, filled in from reference TRBV30 and TRBJ1-6, reads SQTIHQWPATLVQPVGSPLSLECTVEGTSNPNLYWYRQAAGRGLQLLFYSVGIGQISSEVPQNLSASRPQDRQFILSSKKLLLSDSGFYLCAWVRENSPLHFGNGTRLTVT.

This clone was detected once. This sequence joins TRBV18 and TRBJ2-3; D remains ambiguous. Germline CDR1 reads KGHSH; CDR2 reads LQKENI. Trimming stripped 4 bases from V and 1 base from J, with 15 bases between. The CDR3 loop spans 16 amino acids. CDR3 in amino acids: CASSQTRASGTDTQYF. As DNA, the CDR3 is TGTGCCAGCTCACAAACCCGGGCCTCGGGCACAGATACGCAGTATTTT.

The chain couples TRBV19 to TRBJ2-1; maybe TRBD1 (5 bases). Germline CDR1 LNHDA, CDR2 SQIVND (reference sequence). The CDR3 has 12 residues. CDR3 DNA sequence: TGTGCTGTGGCAGGCCCAGGGAATGAGCAGTTCTTC. This codes for CAVAGPGNEQFF.

This clone was detected a few times. The rearrangement uses TRBV19 and TRBJ1-4, with D hard to call. The CDR3 has 14 amino acids. V was pared by 1 base and J by 7 bases, with 10 bases between. Looked up from germline, CDR1 is LNHDA and CDR2 is SQIVND (reference sequence). As DNA, the CDR3 is TGTGCCAGTAGTATAGCGACCTTAACTGAAAAACTGTTTTTT. This encodes CASSIATLTEKLFF.

The gene calls are TRBV2 and TRBJ1-1; D uncertain. The V gene lost 7 bases and the J gene lost 3 bases, with 12 bases spanning the gap. CDR3 size: 13 residues. Per germline, CDR1 SNHLY and CDR2 FYNNEI. The CDR3 sequence is CASKLEQYTEAFF. The CDR3 region has the DNA TGTGCCAGCAAACTCGAACAGTACACTGAAGCTTTCTTT. The whole variable domain, filled in from reference TRBV2 and TRBJ1-1, reads EPEVTQTPSHQVTQMGQEVILRCVPISNHLYFYWYRQILGQKVEFLVSFYNNEISEKSEIFDDQFSVERPDGSNFTLKIRSTKLEDSAMYFCASKLEQYTEAFFGQGTRLTVV.

The CDR3 DNA follows: TGTGCCAGTGGAGAGAGAACAGCTGGGGGAGGAAAACTGTTTTTT. This codes for CASGERTAGGGKLFF. This chain joins TRBV25-1 and TRBJ1-4; weak D call: TRBD1 (5 bases). Trimming cost V 9 bases and J 10 bases, with 24 bases left between them. Germline V gene data show CDR1 as MGHDK and CDR2 as SYGVNS. The CDR3 runs 15 residues.

This chain uses TRBV13 with TRBJ2-1; D is uncertain. V lost 5 bases and J 6 bases, leaving 5 bases between the germline ends. Germline V gene lookup returns CDR1 PRHDT and CDR2 FYEKMQ (reference sequence). The CDR3 has 11 amino acids. The DNA of the CDR3 is TGTGCCAGCAGCCCCGGCAATGAGCAGTTCTTC. It codes for CASSPGNEQFF.